These T cell receptor beta chains were read from a single sample in a study of T cells in Graves' hyperthyroidism and ophthalmopathy. One entry per CDR3 protein results from TCRdb running MiXCR on the multiplex PCR reads. The sample lists 600,000 or so distinct CDR3 sequences, 15% to 20% occurring once. Material for sequencing was blood. These receptor sequences come from a woman aged 25 to 39 with Graves' hyperthyroidism. Each CDR3 is given with its conserved first and last residue. Fields, in order: clone size, J gene, D gene, V gene, CDR3 DNA, CDR3 protein. The D gene is left open where the match is weak. Clone sizes are given selectively: once, few, many, or a class where the clone is expanded.

abundance: many; j_gene: TRBJ1-1; d_gene: NA; v_gene: TRBV7-8; CDR3nt: TGTGCCAGCAGCGATAGAATGAGGACTGAAGCTTTCTTT; CDR3aa: CASSDRMRTEAFF
abundance: few; j_gene: TRBJ2-7; d_gene: NA; v_gene: TRBV29-1; CDR3nt: TGCAGCATTAAACAGGGGGGGTACGAGCAGTACTTC; CDR3aa: CSIKQGGYEQYF
abundance: NA; j_gene: TRBJ1-1; d_gene: NA; v_gene: TRBV2; CDR3nt: TGTGCCAGCAGTGAACTGAGAAACACTGAAGCTTTCTTT; CDR3aa: CASSELRNTEAFF
abundance: many; j_gene: TRBJ1-5; d_gene: NA; v_gene: TRBV12-3/TRBV12-4; CDR3nt: TGTGCCAGCAGTTTTTCAGGGGAGAATCAGCCCCAGCATTTT; CDR3aa: CASSFSGENQPQHF
abundance: NA; j_gene: TRBJ2-3; d_gene: NA; v_gene: TRBV7-7; CDR3nt: TGTGCTAGCAGCTTATCCGCAGGAACCACAGATACGCAGTATTTT; CDR3aa: CASSLSAGTTDTQYF
abundance: NA; j_gene: TRBJ1-4; d_gene: NA; v_gene: TRBV4-2; CDR3nt: TGTGCCAGCAAGCCACTTCAGAGCTCCAATGAAAAACTGTTTTTT; CDR3aa: CASKPLQSSNEKLFF
abundance: many; j_gene: TRBJ2-1; d_gene: NA; v_gene: TRBV19; CDR3nt: TGTGCCAGTAGTATGCGGGAAAGGTTAAATGAGCAGTTCTTC; CDR3aa: CASSMRERLNEQFF
abundance: many; j_gene: TRBJ2-5; d_gene: NA; v_gene: TRBV24-1; CDR3nt: TGTGCCACCAGTGAGCATGTCGGCGAGACCCAGTACTTC; CDR3aa: CATSEHVGETQYF
abundance: many; j_gene: TRBJ2-7; d_gene: NA; v_gene: TRBV2; CDR3nt: TGTGCCAGCTCGGCGGGGCTAGGGGATGACGAGCAGTACTTC; CDR3aa: CASSAGLGDDEQYF
abundance: many; j_gene: TRBJ1-2; d_gene: TRBD1; v_gene: TRBV4-3; CDR3nt: TGCGCCAGCAGCCAAGCTCTTACAGGGGCCTATGGCTACACCTTC; CDR3aa: CASSQALTGAYGYTF
abundance: few; j_gene: TRBJ1-2; d_gene: TRBD1; v_gene: TRBV29-1; CDR3nt: TGCAGCGTCCAAGGTGCGGGACAGGGGGCAGATGGCTACACCTTC; CDR3aa: CSVQGAGQGADGYTF
abundance: many; j_gene: TRBJ2-3; d_gene: NA; v_gene: TRBV5-1; CDR3nt: TGCGCCAGCAGCCCTAGGGCAGGAAGAGATACGCAGTATTTT; CDR3aa: CASSPRAGRDTQYF
abundance: NA; j_gene: TRBJ1-2; d_gene: NA; v_gene: TRBV28; CDR3nt: TGTGCCAGCAGTCCCCTCCGCTATGGCTACACCTTC; CDR3aa: CASSPLRYGYTF
abundance: few; j_gene: TRBJ2-3; d_gene: TRBD1; v_gene: TRBV29-1; CDR3nt: TGCAGCGTTGAAGGGGCAGGGGGCGGCACAGATACGCAGTATTTT; CDR3aa: CSVEGAGGGTDTQYF
abundance: few; j_gene: TRBJ2-3; d_gene: NA; v_gene: TRBV27; CDR3nt: TGTGCCAGCAGTTTCGGAGTCTCCCCAGATACGCAGTATTTT; CDR3aa: CASSFGVSPDTQYF